A selection of T cell receptor beta chains follows, all from one sample in a study of identical twins. TCRdb reprocessed the 5' RACE reads with MiXCR, giving one entry per CDR3 protein. The sample has around 480,000 distinct CDR3 sequences, around 14% seen once. The same sample was also used in a study of yellow fever vaccine responses in identical twins.

Sequenced sample: CD4+ T cells sorted from blood. All receptors derive from a woman under 30 in good health. Each CDR3 is given with its conserved first and last residue. Part of the rows lack a size; the others show once, few, many or a class for expanded clones.

CDR3aa: CASSYSGFSYNEQFF
len: 15
v_gene: TRBV6-2/TRBV6-3
abundance: many

CDR3aa: CSVSGTKNSDTQYF
len: 14
v_gene: TRBV20-1
abundance: many

CDR3aa: CAWSVQKETQYF
len: 12
v_gene: TRBV30
abundance: once

CDR3aa: CAISESGGEKLFF
len: 13
v_gene: TRBV10-3
abundance: -

CDR3aa: CASREGGGLWTEAFF
len: 15
v_gene: TRBV6-1
abundance: -

CDR3aa: CASSIRTGRYEQYF
len: 14
v_gene: TRBV14
abundance: many

CDR3aa: CASSLLASGRRDEQFF
len: 16
v_gene: TRBV28
abundance: -

CDR3aa: CASSLARQGFYEQYF
len: 15
v_gene: TRBV7-2
abundance: -

CDR3aa: CSVEPWGPGNEQFF
len: 14
v_gene: TRBV29-1
abundance: few

CDR3aa: CASSLDHRANQPQHF
len: 15
v_gene: TRBV12-3/TRBV12-4
abundance: -

CDR3aa: CASSSGGRIEAFF
len: 13
v_gene: TRBV2
abundance: -

CDR3aa: CASSHRGQGVSEEQYF
len: 16
v_gene: TRBV5-6
abundance: -

CDR3aa: CSASRLDRQGPGELFF
len: 16
v_gene: TRBV20-1
abundance: -

CDR3aa: CASSSPGGVSYEQYF
len: 15
v_gene: TRBV6-2/TRBV6-3
abundance: -

CDR3aa: CAIGRGESYEQYF
len: 13
v_gene: TRBV10-3
abundance: -

CDR3aa: CASSVDRDRAPYEQYF
len: 16
v_gene: TRBV6-1
abundance: -

CDR3aa: CASSSRDRGPYEQYF
len: 15
v_gene: TRBV28
abundance: -